These T cell receptor beta chains were read from a single sample in a study of beta chain features in type 1 diabetes. Clones were read by immunoSEQ multiplex PCR, and TCRdb kept only the in-frame ones, dropping some. The table includes under 70,000 clones, 60% to 70% detected once. Sequenced input: stem cell memory CD4+ T cells from blood. The receptors stem from a woman aged 30 to 39 with type 1 diabetes. Each CDR3 is given with its conserved first and last residue. D genes are given only for firm matches. Size tells how often a clone was seen (once, few, many) or the class of an expanded clone, and some rows leave it out.

D	size	V	J	CDR3	DNA
TRBD1	-	TRBV11-1	TRBJ2-2	CASSPGGVYTGELFF	TGTGCCAGCAGCCCAGGGGGCGTTTACACCGGGGAGCTGTTTTTT
-	-	TRBV18	TRBJ2-5	CASSWAAGDQETQYF	TGTGCCAGCTCTTGGGCAGCCGGGGACCAAGAGACCCAGTACTTC
-	-	TRBV2	TRBJ2-2	CASSEHGGNTGELFF	TGTGCCAGCAGTGAACACGGGGGGAACACCGGGGAGCTGTTTTTT
-	few	TRBV11-2	TRBJ1-2	CASSPTLLSGYTF	TGTGCCAGCAGCCCCACCCTCCTTAGTGGCTACACCTTC
TRBD1	few	TRBV28	TRBJ1-4	CASTLGQGGKLFF	TGTGCCAGCACCTTAGGACAGGGAGGAAAACTGTTTTTT
-	few	TRBV7-3	TRBJ1-4	CASSWTATNEKLFF	TGTGCCAGCAGCTGGACAGCAACTAATGAAAAACTGTTTTTT
TRBD1	-	TRBV7-9	TRBJ2-7	CASSSGTGYDEQYF	TGTGCCAGCAGCTCCGGGACAGGGTACGACGAGCAGTACTTC
-	-	TRBV4-1	TRBJ2-3	CASSQVPERTDTQYF	TGCGCCAGCAGCCAAGTCCCGGAGCGCACAGATACGCAGTATTTT
-	few	TRBV28	TRBJ2-7	CASSVGTTLYEQYF	TGTGCCAGCAGTGTCGGGACAACCCTCTACGAGCAGTACTTC
-	-	TRBV7-3	TRBJ2-7	CASSPDGGGTYEQYF	TGTGCCAGCAGCCCTGACGGCGGGGGCACCTACGAGCAGTACTTC
TRBD2	-	TRBV28	TRBJ2-3	CATGVRASGRADTQYF	TGTGCCACCGGCGTACGGGCTAGCGGGAGAGCAGATACGCAGTATTTT
-	-	TRBV2	TRBJ2-7	CAFKAPSRYEQYF	TGTGCCTTTAAGGCGCCGTCTAGGTACGAGCAGTACTTC
-	-	TRBV5-4	TRBJ1-4	CASSLGGQRDEKLFF	TGTGCCAGCAGTTTAGGTGGACAGCGCGATGAAAAACTGTTTTTT
-	-	TRBV6-1	TRBJ2-3	CASSEARADTQYF	TGTGCCAGCAGTGAAGCGCGAGCAGATACGCAGTATTTT
TRBD2	once	TRBV5-1	TRBJ2-5	CASSQLGASGRIGYQETQYF	TGCGCCAGCAGCCAGCTTGGGGCTAGCGGGAGGATAGGGTACCAAGAGACCCAGTACTTC
TRBD2	-	TRBV6-1	TRBJ2-1	CASSDQPGLAGQEQFF	TGTGCCAGCAGTGATCAGCCGGGACTAGCGGGACAAGAGCAGTTCTTC